This T cell receptor beta chain was found in a study of neoadjuvant nivolumab and ipilimumab in lung cancer. The germline V gene encodes CDR1 KGHSH and CDR2 LQKENI. Trimming at V came to 8 bases and at J to 3 bases, leaving 8 bases not matched to a gene. This CDR3 comprises 15 residues. This clone was found a few times. Assay: immunoSEQ multiplex PCR; the TCRdb copy retains only in-frame clones and omits some. The data show roughly 9,900 clones, about four fifths seen once. Here the sequenced sample was peripheral blood, taken before neoadjuvant nivolumab, alone or with ipilimumab. This sequence joins TRBV18 and TRBJ2-3; 10 nucleotides agree with TRBD1. The sequence was obtained from an adult with non-small cell lung cancer. The CDR3 protein is CASGPGQGLTDTQYF. The CDR3 DNA reads as TGTGCCAGCGGCCCGGGACAGGGGCTTACAGATACGCAGTATTTT.